One and the same sample provided the 15 T cell receptor beta chains below, sequenced in a study of blood T cells in healthy people across ages. For the second PCR, which ran for about 7 to 11 cycles, a sample-barcoded 5' primer and a J-beta primer mix were used. TCRdb independently ran MiXCR on the 5' RACE reads; one entry per CDR3 protein. The table has about 2 million distinct CDR3 sequences, around 50% seen once. Sample: blood. The receptor set was obtained from a woman aged 40 to 55 in good health.

This clonotype has just a few counts. V gene TRBV12-3 or TRBV12-4 combines with J gene TRBJ1-2; no firm D call. This CDR3 has 13 amino acids. V was clipped by 6 bases and J by 1 base, with 9 bases between them. CDR3 sequence reads: CASSPQFNYGYTF. As DNA, the CDR3 is TGTGCCAGCAGCCCCCAGTTTAACTATGGCTACACCTTC.

The chain's CDR3 is CSARKPAGLAGPGGETQYF. The CDR3 bases are TGCAGTGCTAGAAAACCTGCGGGACTAGCGGGGCCCGGAGGAGAGACCCAGTACTTC. The gene calls are TRBV20-1 and TRBJ2-5; TRBD2 agrees at 13 bases. The germline gives CDR1 DFQATT, CDR2 SNEGSKA (reference sequence). The CDR3 sequence is 19 residues long. The trim removed 2 bases at V and 4 bases at J, leaving 16 bases unmatched.

This sequence joins TRBV6-1 and TRBJ1-6, with 8 bases aligning to TRBD1. The germline CDR1 and CDR2 sequences are MNHNS and SASEGT. The ends lost 4 bases at V and 5 bases at J; junction bases unmatched: 10. The CDR3 runs to 17 residues. For the CDR3, the DNA is TGTGCCAGCAGTGGTATCAGGGGGCTTGGGGATAATTCACCCCTCCACTTT. Amino acids: CASSGIRGLGDNSPLHF.

As for this clonotype: Possible read error: a much larger clone is one base away. The V call is TRBV6-2 or TRBV6-3, the J call TRBJ2-1; 10 bases fit TRBD1. Germline values: CDR1 MNHEY, CDR2 SVGEGT. CDR3 length equals 14 residues. Trimming at V came to 7 bases and at J to 3 bases, leaving 3 bases not matched to a gene. CDR3 region: CASNRDRGYNEQFF. The CDR3, as DNA: TGTGCCAGCAACCGGGACAGGGGCTACAATGAGCAGTTCTTC.

The chain has TRBV28 and TRBJ2-6; D may be TRBD1 (6 bases). The V and J ends lost 3 bases and 0 bases respectively, with 12 bases between them. The V gene's germline CDR1 is MDHEN and CDR2 SYDVKM. CDR3 length: 17 amino acids. The CDR3 region has the DNA TGTGCCAGCAGTTTTTGGAACAGGGACTCTGGGGCCAACGTCCTGACTTTC. This encodes CASSFWNRDSGANVLTF.

The chain is built from TRBV28 and TRBJ2-1; tentatively, D is TRBD2 (6 bases). V dropped 5 bases and J dropped 0 bases, with 14 bases sitting between them. The CDR3 contains 16 residues. Per germline, CDR1 MDHEN and CDR2 SYDVKM. The CDR3 nucleotides are TGTGCCAGCAGTCACCCTGACGGGAGCTCCTACAATGAGCAGTTCTTC. Residues: CASSHPDGSSYNEQFF.

The chain carries TRBV18 and TRBJ1-5; D gene uncertain. The V end lost 2 bases, the J end lost 1 base, and 9 bases lay between the germline ends. Germline-derived CDR1 and CDR2 are KGHSH and LQKENI. This CDR3 has 15 amino acids. For the CDR3, the DNA is TGTGCCAGCTCACCAAGCGACACCAGCAATCAGCCCCAGCATTTT. Protein: CASSPSDTSNQPQHF.

This chain uses TRBV10-3 with TRBJ2-1; D is tentatively TRBD1 or TRBD2 (6 bases each). V was cut by 3 bases and J by 1 base, with 7 bases left in between. Germline lookup yields CDR1 ENHRY and CDR2 SYGVKD. CDR3 length equals 14 residues. CDR3 residues: CAISEGGSYNEQFF. The CDR3 bases are TGTGCCATCAGTGAAGGGGGGTCCTACAATGAGCAGTTCTTC.

This sequence joins TRBV20-1 and TRBJ2-7; 10 positions match TRBD2. The CDR3 sequence is 14 residues long. Germline V gene lookup returns CDR1 DFQATT and CDR2 SNEGSKA (reference sequence). The V segment lost 6 bases and the J segment 5 bases; nucleotides outside the gene matches: 10. The DNA for the CDR3 is TGCAGTGCCACCCGACTAGCGGGCCTGAACGAGCAGTACTTC. Amino acids: CSATRLAGLNEQYF.

This clonotype was picked up one time. The CDR3 region is CASSFFGGVSYEQYF. CDR3 nucleotides: TGTGCCAGCAGTTTTTTCGGGGGCGTATCCTACGAGCAGTACTTC. This chain joins TRBV27 and TRBJ2-7; possibly TRBD1 or TRBD2 for D (6 bases each). The CDR3 runs 15 residues. V was shortened by 3 bases and J by 1 base, with 13 bases between the two germline ends. Germline-derived CDR1 and CDR2 are MNHEY and SMNVEV (reference sequence).

The CDR3 coding sequence is TGTGCCAGCAGCTTCCGGGGGTTTAGCACAGATACGCAGTATTTT. Its translation: CASSFRGFSTDTQYF. The V and J genes are TRBV7-3 and TRBJ2-3; D perhaps matches TRBD2 (6 bases). Germline V lookup: CDR1 SGHTA, CDR2 FQGTGA. This CDR3 is built from 15 residues. The ends were cut back, 3 bases at V and 0 bases at J, with 10 bases in the middle. The variable domain in full, with the rest retrieved from reference TRBV7-3 and TRBJ2-3, is GAGVSQTPSNKVTEKGKYVELRCDPISGHTALYWYRQSLGQGPEFLIYFQGTGAADDSGLPNDRFFAVRPEGSVSTLKIQRTERGDSAVYLCASSFRGFSTDTQYFGPGTRLTVL.

This chain connects TRBV6-5 to TRBJ2-1; TRBD1 agrees at 7 bases. V gave up 6 bases and J gave up 2 bases; unmatched junction bases: 7. CDR1 MNHEY and CDR2 SVGAGI come from the germline V gene. The length of the CDR3 is 15 residues. The CDR3 bases are TGTGCCAGCAGCCGATCGACAGGGACCTACAATGAGCAGTTCTTC. It is translated as CASSRSTGTYNEQFF.

Turning to this clonotype: One end of the junction is discordant with germline, which a read error may explain. The chain uses TRBV9 and TRBJ2-3; 9 positions agree with TRBD2. Germline V CDR1 and CDR2: SGDLS, YYNGEE. The CDR3 totals 14 residues. Here the CDR3 DNA reads TGTGCTAGCAGCGGGGGGACAGGCACAGATACGCAGTATTTT. It is translated as CASSGGTGTDTQYF.

The chain has TRBV27 and TRBJ1-4; D possibly corresponds to TRBD1 (6 bases). V was trimmed by 6 bases and J by 12 bases, leaving 17 bases between them. The length of the CDR3 is 13 residues. In germline, CDR1 is MNHEY, CDR2 SMNVEV (reference sequence). The DNA for the CDR3 is TGTGCCAGCAGCCTCTACCCGCGGACAGAACTGTTTTTT. Residues: CASSLYPRTELFF.

This chain links TRBV13 with TRBJ2-5; D possibly corresponds to TRBD2 (5 bases). Germline CDR1 is PRHDT and CDR2 is FYEKMQ (reference sequence). V was shortened by 1 base and J by 5 bases, with 14 bases between the two germline ends. This CDR3 is 15 amino acids long. The CDR3 coding sequence is TGTGCCAGCAGCTTAGAGCTGGGGAGCAAGGAGACCCAGTACTTC. As protein: CASSLELGSKETQYF.